This T cell receptor beta chain came from a study of CD8 T cells in Susac syndrome. 0.5 to 1 ug RNA was reverse transcribed with random hexamers. Amplification of TCR beta CDR3 used immunoSEQ multiplex PCR across 54 Vbeta and 13 Jbeta. MiXCR, run by TCRdb on the immunoSEQ multiplex PCR reads, gives a single entry per CDR3 protein. The repertoire holds approximately 140,000 distinct CDR3 sequences, 65% to 90% seen once, with roughly 0.5% in the top ten. Sequencing of TCR beta, carried out with a high-throughput approach, was applied to CD8+ and CD4+ T cells from the blood. Relapsing-remitting disease, either stable or active, was present in the treatment-naive patients who were the multiple sclerosis controls. Material for sequencing was CD8+ T cells from PBMCs. The sequence derives from a human donor with multiple sclerosis.

The CDR3 sequence: CASRRAGGLEQYF. Here the CDR3 DNA reads TGCGCCAGCAGGAGGGCGGGGGGGCTCGAGCAGTACTTC. The chain combines TRBV4-1 with TRBJ2-7, with 9 bases aligning to TRBD2. This CDR3 comprises 13 residues. Losses at the gene ends were 6 bases for V and 6 bases for J; bases not matched to a gene: 6. Per the germline V gene, CDR1 is MGHRA and CDR2 is YSYEKL.